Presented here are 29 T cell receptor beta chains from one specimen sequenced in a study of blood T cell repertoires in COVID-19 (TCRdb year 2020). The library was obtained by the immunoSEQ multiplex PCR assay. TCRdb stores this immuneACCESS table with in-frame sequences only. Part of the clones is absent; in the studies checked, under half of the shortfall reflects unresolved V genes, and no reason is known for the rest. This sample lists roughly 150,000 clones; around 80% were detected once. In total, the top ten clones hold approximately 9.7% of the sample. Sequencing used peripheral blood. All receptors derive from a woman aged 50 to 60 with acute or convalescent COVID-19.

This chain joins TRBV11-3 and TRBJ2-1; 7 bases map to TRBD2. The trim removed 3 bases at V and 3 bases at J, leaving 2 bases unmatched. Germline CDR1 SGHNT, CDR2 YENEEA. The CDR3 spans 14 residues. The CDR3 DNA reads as TGTGCCAGCAGCTTGGGGGGGATCTACAATGAGCAGTTCTTC. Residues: CASSLGGIYNEQFF. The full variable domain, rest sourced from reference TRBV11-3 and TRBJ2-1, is EAGVVQSPRYKIIEKKQPVAFWCNPISGHNTLYWYLQNLGQGPELLIRYENEEAVDDSQLPKDRFSAERLKGVDSTLKIQPAELGDSAVYLCASSLGGIYNEQFFGPGTRLTVL.

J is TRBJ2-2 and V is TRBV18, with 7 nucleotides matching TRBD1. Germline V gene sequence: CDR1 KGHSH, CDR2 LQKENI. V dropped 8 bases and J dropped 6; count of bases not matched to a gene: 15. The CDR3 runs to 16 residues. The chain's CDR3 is CASPPTENRGSGELFF. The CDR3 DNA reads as TGTGCCAGCCCGCCGACAGAAAACAGGGGCTCCGGGGAGCTGTTTTTT.

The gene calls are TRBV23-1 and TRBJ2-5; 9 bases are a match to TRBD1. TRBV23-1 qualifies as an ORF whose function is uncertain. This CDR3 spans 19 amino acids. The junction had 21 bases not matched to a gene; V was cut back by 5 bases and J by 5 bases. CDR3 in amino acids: CASSTLGDHRGLGLETQYF. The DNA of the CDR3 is TGCGCCAGCAGTACCCTGGGGGACCACAGGGGGCTTGGTTTGGAGACCCAGTACTTC.

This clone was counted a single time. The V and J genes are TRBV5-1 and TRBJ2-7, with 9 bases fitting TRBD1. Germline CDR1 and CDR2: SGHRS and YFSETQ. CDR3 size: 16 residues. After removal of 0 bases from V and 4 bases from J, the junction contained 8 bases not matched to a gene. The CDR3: CASSLGRRDRVYEQYF. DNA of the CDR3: TGCGCCAGCAGCTTGGGGCGCCGGGACAGGGTGTACGAGCAGTACTTC.

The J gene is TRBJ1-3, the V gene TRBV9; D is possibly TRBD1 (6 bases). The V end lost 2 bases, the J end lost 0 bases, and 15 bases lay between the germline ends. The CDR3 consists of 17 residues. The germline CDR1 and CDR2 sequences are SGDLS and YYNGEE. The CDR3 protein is CASSVSPGDTSGNTIYF. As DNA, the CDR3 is TGTGCCAGCAGCGTGTCCCCAGGGGATACCTCTGGAAACACCATATATTTT.

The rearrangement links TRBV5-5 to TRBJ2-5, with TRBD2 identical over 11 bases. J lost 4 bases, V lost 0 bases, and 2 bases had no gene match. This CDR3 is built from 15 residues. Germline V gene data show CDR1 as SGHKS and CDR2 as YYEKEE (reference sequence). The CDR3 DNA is TGTGCCAGCAGCTTGGAGGGGACTAGCGGAGAGACCCAGTACTTC. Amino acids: CASSLEGTSGETQYF.

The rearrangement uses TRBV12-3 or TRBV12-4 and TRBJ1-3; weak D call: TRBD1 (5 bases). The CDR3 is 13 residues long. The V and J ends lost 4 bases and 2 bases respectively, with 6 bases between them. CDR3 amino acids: CASSWGPGNTIYF. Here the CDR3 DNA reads TGTGCCAGCAGTTGGGGCCCTGGAAACACCATATATTTT.

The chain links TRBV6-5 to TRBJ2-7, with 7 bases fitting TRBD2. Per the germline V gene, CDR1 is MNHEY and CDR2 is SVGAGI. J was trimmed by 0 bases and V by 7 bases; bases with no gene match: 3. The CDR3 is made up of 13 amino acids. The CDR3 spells CASKPSGSYEQYF. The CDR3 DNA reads TGTGCCAGCAAGCCTAGCGGCTCCTACGAGCAGTACTTC.

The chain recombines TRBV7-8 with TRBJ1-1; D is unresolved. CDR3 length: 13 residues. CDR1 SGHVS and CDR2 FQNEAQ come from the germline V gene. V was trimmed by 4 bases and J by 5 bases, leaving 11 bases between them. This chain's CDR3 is CASSWEGRTEAFF. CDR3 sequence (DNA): TGTGCCAGCAGCTGGGAGGGTCGGACTGAAGCTTTCTTT. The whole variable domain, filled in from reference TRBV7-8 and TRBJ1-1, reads GAGVSQSPRYKVAKRGQDVALRCDPISGHVSLFWYQQALGQGPEFLTYFQNEAQLDKSGLPSDRFFAERPEGSVSTLKIQRTQQEDSAVYLCASSWEGRTEAFFGQGTRLTVV.

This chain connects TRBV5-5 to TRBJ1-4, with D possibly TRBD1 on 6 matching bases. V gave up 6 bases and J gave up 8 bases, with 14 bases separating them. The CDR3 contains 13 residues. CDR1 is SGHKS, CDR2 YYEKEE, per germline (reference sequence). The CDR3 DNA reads TGTGCCAGCACCAAACCTACAGGGGAAAAACTGTTTTTT. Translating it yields CASTKPTGEKLFF.

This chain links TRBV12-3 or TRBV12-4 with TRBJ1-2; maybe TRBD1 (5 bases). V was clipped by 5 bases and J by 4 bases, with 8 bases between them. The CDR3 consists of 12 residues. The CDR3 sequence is CASSRTTYGYTF. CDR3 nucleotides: TGTGCCAGCAGTAGGACAACCTATGGCTACACCTTC.

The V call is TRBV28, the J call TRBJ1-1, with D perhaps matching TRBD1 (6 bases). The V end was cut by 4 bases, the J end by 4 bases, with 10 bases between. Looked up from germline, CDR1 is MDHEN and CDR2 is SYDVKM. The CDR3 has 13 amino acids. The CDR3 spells CASSSGQSTEAFF. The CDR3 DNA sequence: TGTGCCAGCAGTTCAGGACAGTCCACTGAAGCTTTCTTT.

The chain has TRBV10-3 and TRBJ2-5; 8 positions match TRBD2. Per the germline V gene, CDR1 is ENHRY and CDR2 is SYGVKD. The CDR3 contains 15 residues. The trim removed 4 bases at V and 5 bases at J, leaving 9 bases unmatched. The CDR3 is CAISGGVAGKETQYF. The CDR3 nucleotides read TGTGCCATCAGTGGCGGGGTAGCGGGAAAGGAGACCCAGTACTTC.

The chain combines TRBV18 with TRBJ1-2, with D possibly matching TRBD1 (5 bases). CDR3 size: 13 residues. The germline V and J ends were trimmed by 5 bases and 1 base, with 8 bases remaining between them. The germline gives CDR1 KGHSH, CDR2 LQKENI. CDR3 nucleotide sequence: TGTGCCAGCTCATTCGACAGTAACTATGGCTACACCTTC. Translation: CASSFDSNYGYTF.

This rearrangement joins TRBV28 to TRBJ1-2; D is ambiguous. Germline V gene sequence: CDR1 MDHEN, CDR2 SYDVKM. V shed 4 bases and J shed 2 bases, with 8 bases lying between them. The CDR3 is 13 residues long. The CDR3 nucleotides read TGTGCCAGCAGTTCCGGAGAAAACTATGGCTACACCTTC. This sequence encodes CASSSGENYGYTF.

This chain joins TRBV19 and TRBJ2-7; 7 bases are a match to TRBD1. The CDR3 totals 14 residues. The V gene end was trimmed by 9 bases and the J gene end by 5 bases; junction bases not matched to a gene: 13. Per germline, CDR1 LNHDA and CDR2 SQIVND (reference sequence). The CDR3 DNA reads TGTGCCAGCAGCGTGAACAGGGGCCAGGACGAGCAGTACTTC. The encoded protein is CASSVNRGQDEQYF.

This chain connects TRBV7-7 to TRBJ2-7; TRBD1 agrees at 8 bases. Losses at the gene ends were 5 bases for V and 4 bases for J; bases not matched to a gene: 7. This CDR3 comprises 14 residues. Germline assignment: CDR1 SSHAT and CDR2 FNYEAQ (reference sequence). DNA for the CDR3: TGTGCCAGCAGCCCGAGACAGGGGCAGTACGAGCAGTACTTC. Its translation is CASSPRQGQYEQYF.

Here the CDR3 reads CASSFPGGGYTF. In nucleotides, the CDR3 is TGTGCCAGCAGCTTCCCCGGCGGAGGCTACACCTTC. V usage is TRBV7-9 and J usage is TRBJ1-2, with D uncertain. The CDR3 contains 12 residues. Per the germline V gene, CDR1 is SEHNR and CDR2 is FQNEAQ (reference sequence). V was pared by 3 bases and J by 8 bases, with 10 bases between.

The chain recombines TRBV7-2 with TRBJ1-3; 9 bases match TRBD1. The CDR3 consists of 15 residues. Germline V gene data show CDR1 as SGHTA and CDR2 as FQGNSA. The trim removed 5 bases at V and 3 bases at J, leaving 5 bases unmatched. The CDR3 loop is CASSIQGAFGNTIYF. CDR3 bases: TGTGCCAGCAGCATACAGGGGGCTTTTGGAAACACCATATATTTT.

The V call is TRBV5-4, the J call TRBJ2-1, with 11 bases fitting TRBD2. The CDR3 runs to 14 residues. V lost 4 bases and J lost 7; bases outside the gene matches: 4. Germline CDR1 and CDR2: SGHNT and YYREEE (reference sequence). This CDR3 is CASSGRTSGNEQFF. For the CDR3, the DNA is TGTGCCAGCAGCGGGAGGACTAGCGGGAATGAGCAGTTCTTC. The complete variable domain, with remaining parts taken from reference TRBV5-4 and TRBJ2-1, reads ETGVTQSPTHLIKTRGQQVTLRCSSQSGHNTVSWYQQALGQGPQFIFQYYREEENGRGNFPPRFSGLQFPNYSSELNVNALELDDSALYLCASSGRTSGNEQFFGPGTRLTVL.

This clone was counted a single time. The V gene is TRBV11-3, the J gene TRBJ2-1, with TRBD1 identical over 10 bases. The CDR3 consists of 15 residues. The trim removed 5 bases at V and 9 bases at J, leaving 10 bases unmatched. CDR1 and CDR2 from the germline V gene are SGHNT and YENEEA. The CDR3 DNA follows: TGTGCCAGCAGCCCAGGGGGGACAGGGGTAGGTGAGCAGTTCTTC. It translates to CASSPGGTGVGEQFF.

The chain's CDR3 is CASSYRGQIYEQYF. As DNA, the CDR3 is TGTGCCAGCAGTTACCGGGGACAGATCTACGAGCAGTACTTC. The J gene is TRBJ2-7, the V gene TRBV6-5; 7 positions agree with TRBD1. The CDR3 has 14 residues. Germline-derived CDR1 and CDR2 are MNHEY and SVGAGI. The V gene end was trimmed by 2 bases and the J gene end by 3 bases; junction bases not matched to a gene: 4.

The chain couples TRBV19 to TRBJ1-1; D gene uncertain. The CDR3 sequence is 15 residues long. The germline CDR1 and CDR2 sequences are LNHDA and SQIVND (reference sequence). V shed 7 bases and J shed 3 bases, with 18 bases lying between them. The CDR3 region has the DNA TGTGCCAGTAACCTACTGCCCGGGAGGGACACTGAAGCTTTCTTT. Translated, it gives CASNLLPGRDTEAFF.

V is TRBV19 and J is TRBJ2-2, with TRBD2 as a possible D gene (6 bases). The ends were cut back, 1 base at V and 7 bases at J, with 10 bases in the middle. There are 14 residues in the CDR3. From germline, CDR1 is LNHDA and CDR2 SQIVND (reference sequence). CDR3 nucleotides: TGTGCCAGTAGTATAGGGCGGGGAAACGGGGAGCTGTTTTTT. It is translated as CASSIGRGNGELFF.

The CDR3 sequence is CASSQELMGGETQYF. In DNA form, the CDR3 reads TGTGCCAGCAGCCAAGAGTTAATGGGGGGGGAGACCCAGTACTTC. The genes are TRBV4-2 and TRBJ2-5; 7 positions agree with TRBD2. The CDR3 is 15 amino acids. V trimming: 0 bases; J trimming: 5 bases; junction bases outside the gene matches: 6. The germline V gene encodes CDR1 LGHNA and CDR2 YNFKEQ.

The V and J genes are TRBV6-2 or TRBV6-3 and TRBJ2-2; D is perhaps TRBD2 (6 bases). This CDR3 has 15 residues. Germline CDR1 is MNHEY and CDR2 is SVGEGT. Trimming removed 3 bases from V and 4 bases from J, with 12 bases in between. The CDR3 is CASSYLAEGTGELFF. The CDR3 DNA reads TGTGCCAGCAGTTATTTAGCGGAGGGCACCGGGGAGCTGTTTTTT.

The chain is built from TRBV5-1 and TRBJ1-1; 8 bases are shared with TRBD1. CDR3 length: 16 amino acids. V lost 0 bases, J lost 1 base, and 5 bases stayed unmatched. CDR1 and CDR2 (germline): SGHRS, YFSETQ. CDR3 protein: CASSLAQGTGNTEAFF. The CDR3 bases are TGCGCCAGCAGCTTGGCCCAGGGGACAGGGAACACTGAAGCTTTCTTT.

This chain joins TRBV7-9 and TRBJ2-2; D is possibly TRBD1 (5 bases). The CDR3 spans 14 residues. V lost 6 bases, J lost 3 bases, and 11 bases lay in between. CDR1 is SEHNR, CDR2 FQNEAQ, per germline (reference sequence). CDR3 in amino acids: CASRPQGYTGELFF. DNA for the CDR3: TGTGCCAGCAGACCCCAGGGATACACCGGGGAGCTGTTTTTT.

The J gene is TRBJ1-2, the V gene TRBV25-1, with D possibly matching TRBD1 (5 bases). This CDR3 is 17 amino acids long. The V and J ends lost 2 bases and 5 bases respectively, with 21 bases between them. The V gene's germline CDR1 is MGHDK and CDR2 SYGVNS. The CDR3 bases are TGTGCCAGCAGTGAAACAGGCGTCGGAGGGCTGGCTTATGGCTACACCTTC. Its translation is CASSETGVGGLAYGYTF.